The next 28 T cell receptor beta chains were all read from a single sample in a study of T-cell memory formation after mild COVID-19. One entry per CDR3 protein, called by TCRdb with MiXCR from the 5' RACE reads. The table records around 410,000 distinct CDR3 sequences, 20% to 30% of them present only once. The material sequenced was PBMCs or a T cell subset sorted from them (not recorded which). All receptors come from an adult woman who had mild COVID-19 (a few samples of this study predate the infection). Cell type and time point are not known.

V and J are TRBV7-9 and TRBJ2-1; D is uncertain. CDR3 length: 14 amino acids. Trimming stripped 4 bases from V and 4 bases from J, with 11 bases between. Germline CDR1 and CDR2: SEHNR and FQNEAQ (reference sequence). CDR3: CASSSIPRYNEQFF. For the CDR3, the DNA is TGTGCCAGCAGCTCTATCCCCCGGTACAATGAGCAGTTCTTC.

This clonotype turned up a few times. The genes are TRBV3-1 and TRBJ2-7; 9 bases map to TRBD2. J was trimmed by 3 bases and V by 0 bases; bases with no gene match: 6. The CDR3 runs to 16 residues. In germline, CDR1 is LGHDT, CDR2 YNNKEL (reference sequence). In DNA, the CDR3 is TGTGCCAGCAGCCAAGATCGTAGCGGGAGATACTACGAGCAGTACTTC. It yields the protein CASSQDRSGRYYEQYF.

This clonotype has at least ten counts. The chain uses TRBV15 and TRBJ2-1; TRBD2 agrees at 9 bases. Germline lookup yields CDR1 LNHNV and CDR2 YYDKDF (reference sequence). This CDR3 has 16 amino acids. J was trimmed by 7 bases and V by 0 bases; bases with no gene match: 7. CDR3 sequence reads: CATSREREGLHNEQFF. CDR3 nucleotide sequence: TGTGCCACCAGCAGAGAGCGGGAGGGCCTCCATAATGAGCAGTTCTTC.

The chain has TRBV7-9 and TRBJ2-7; D is unclear. The V gene lost 5 bases and the J gene lost 2 bases, with 13 bases spanning the gap. In germline, CDR1 is SEHNR, CDR2 FQNEAQ (reference sequence). The CDR3 consists of 14 residues. CDR3: CASSGRQLTYEQYF. The DNA of the CDR3 is TGTGCCAGCAGCGGACGTCAGCTAACCTACGAGCAGTACTTC. Full variable domain (missing parts from reference TRBV7-9 and TRBJ2-7): DTGVSQNPRHKITKRGQNVTFRCDPISEHNRLYWYRQTLGQGPEFLTYFQNEAQLEKSRLLSDRFSAERPKGSFSTLEIQRTEQGDSAMYLCASSGRQLTYEQYFGPGTRLTVT.

As concerns this clonotype: The junction departs from germline at one end; a sequencing error may be responsible. This chain connects TRBV5-6 to TRBJ1-4; weak D call: TRBD1 (6 bases). Per germline, CDR1 SGHDT and CDR2 YYEEEE. The CDR3 length is 15 residues. CDR3 bases: TGTGCAAGCAGCTTCACGGACAGCCTTAATGAAAAACTGTTTTTT. This codes for CASSFTDSLNEKLFF.

Only a few counts were recorded for this clonotype. A read error may be the cause here, since a much bigger clone is one base away. The chain couples TRBV7-9 to TRBJ2-2; no firm D call. The germline V and J ends were trimmed by 6 bases and 0 bases, with 5 bases remaining between them. CDR3 length: 13 residues. Looked up from germline, CDR1 is SEHNR and CDR2 is FQNEAQ (reference sequence). The CDR3 loop is CASSHTNTGELFF. The CDR3, as DNA: TGTGCCAGCAGTCACACGAACACCGGGGAGCTGTTTTTT.

V and J are TRBV5-1 and TRBJ2-5; D ambiguous. CDR3 length: 15 residues. Trimming took 8 bases from V and 0 from J, leaving 17 bases between them. From germline, CDR1 is SGHRS and CDR2 YFSETQ. CDR3: CASRIGSGDQETQYF. The DNA of the CDR3 is TGCGCCAGTAGGATCGGATCGGGCGACCAAGAGACCCAGTACTTC. Filled out from reference TRBV5-1 and TRBJ2-5, the complete variable domain reads KAGVTQTPRYLIKTRGQQVTLSCSPISGHRSVSWYQQTPGQGLQFLFEYFSETQRNKGNFPGRFSGRQFSNSRSEMNVSTLELGDSALYLCASRIGSGDQETQYFGPGTRLLVL.

The chain combines TRBV5-1 with TRBJ2-1; a possible D gene is TRBD2 (5 bases). This CDR3 has 16 amino acids. Trimming removed 4 bases from V and 0 bases from J, with 14 bases in between. Germline CDR1 is SGHRS and CDR2 is YFSETQ. Here the CDR3 reads CASSEEAGASYNEQFF. The CDR3 DNA sequence: TGCGCCAGCAGCGAAGAGGCGGGTGCCTCCTACAATGAGCAGTTCTTC.

In nucleotides, the CDR3 is TGTGCCAGCAGCCTTGCGGACAGGGAGCAAGAGACCCAGTACTTC. Its translation is CASSLADREQETQYF. This chain joins TRBV5-6 and TRBJ2-5; the match to TRBD1 covers 8 bases. From germline, CDR1 is SGHDT and CDR2 YYEEEE. The CDR3 extends over 15 amino acids. V trimming: 4 bases; J trimming: 2 bases; junction bases outside the gene matches: 7.

At least ten counts were recorded for this clonotype. The V and J genes are TRBV6-6 and TRBJ2-7; no definite D call. The CDR3 is 13 residues long. Trimming left V 2 bases short and J 4 bases short, with 9 bases between. Germline values: CDR1 MNHNY, CDR2 SVGAGI (reference sequence). The CDR3 here is CASSYEWMYEQYF. The CDR3 region has the DNA TGTGCCAGCAGTTACGAGTGGATGTACGAGCAGTACTTC.

The V and J genes are TRBV6-5 and TRBJ2-7, with D tentatively TRBD1 or TRBD2 (5 bases each). V lost 2 bases, J lost 1 base, and 9 bases lay in between. Germline V lookup: CDR1 MNHEY, CDR2 SVGAGI. The CDR3 runs 14 residues. The CDR3 DNA is TGTGCCAGCAGTTACATGGGACCATCCTACGAGCAGTACTTC. Amino acids: CASSYMGPSYEQYF.

This clonotype has just a few counts. The V and J genes are TRBV20-1 and TRBJ1-6; the match to TRBD1 covers 9 bases. The germline V gene has CDR1 DFQATT and CDR2 SNEGSKA (reference sequence). The CDR3 length is 15 residues. J lost 9 bases, V lost 3 bases, and 9 bases had no gene match. The CDR3 nucleotides are TGCAGTGCTAGGCCTTATCCGGGACAGGGTTCACCCCTCCACTTT. It codes for CSARPYPGQGSPLHF.

The V call is TRBV7-8, the J call TRBJ2-5, with TRBD2 matching 12 bases. Trimming at V came to 1 base and at J to 4 bases, leaving 7 bases not matched to a gene. Germline lookup yields CDR1 SGHVS and CDR2 FQNEAQ. The CDR3 length is 17 residues. The CDR3 DNA follows: TGTGCCAGCAGCTTAGTCGCTAGCGGGAGGGTAGGAGAGACCCAGTACTTC. It encodes CASSLVASGRVGETQYF.

This chain connects TRBV5-1 to TRBJ2-1; 10 nucleotides align to TRBD2. V shed 2 bases, J shed 6 bases, and the junction held 8 bases outside the gene matches. The CDR3 loop spans 16 amino acids. In germline, CDR1 is SGHRS, CDR2 YFSETQ. CDR3 loop: CASSFALAGVINEQFF. The CDR3 DNA reads TGCGCCAGCAGCTTCGCCCTAGCGGGAGTGATCAATGAGCAGTTCTTC.

V is TRBV18 and J is TRBJ2-3, with TRBD2 matching over 9 bases. There are 20 residues in the CDR3. CDR1 and CDR2 (germline): KGHSH, LQKENI. J lost 4 bases, V lost 1 base, and 18 bases had no gene match. For the CDR3, the DNA is TGTGCCAGCTCACCACTCCGGCTAGCGGGATTTAATATTTTGGCAGATACGCAGTATTTT. Translating gives CASSPLRLAGFNILADTQYF.

The CDR3 region is CASSPFGTDYGYTF. The CDR3 DNA is TGTGCCAGCAGCCCATTCGGGACAGACTATGGCTACACCTTC. This sequence joins TRBV5-4 and TRBJ1-2; 7 bases map to TRBD1. Trimming at V came to 4 bases and at J to 3 bases, leaving 6 bases not matched to a gene. The CDR3 contains 14 residues. Germline V gene lookup returns CDR1 SGHNT and CDR2 YYREEE (reference sequence).

This clonotype was seen more than once but under ten times. V gene TRBV5-1 combines with J gene TRBJ2-7; 10 bases are shared with TRBD2. Germline values: CDR1 SGHRS, CDR2 YFSETQ. The length of the CDR3 is 16 residues. The V segment lost 4 bases and the J segment 0 bases; nucleotides outside the gene matches: 7. The chain's CDR3 is CASSPGLAFDSYEQYF. The CDR3 DNA sequence: TGCGCCAGCAGCCCGGGACTAGCGTTCGACTCCTACGAGCAGTACTTC.

This clonotype was seen a few times. The chain carries TRBV4-3 and TRBJ1-2, with a weak D call TRBD1 (5 bases). Germline V gives CDR1 LGHNA, CDR2 YSLEER. This CDR3 spans 15 amino acids. Trimming took off 0 bases at V and 2 bases at J, with 10 bases between the two ends. This CDR3 reads CASSQDLTDNYGYTF. DNA for the CDR3: TGCGCCAGCAGCCAAGATTTGACAGACAACTATGGCTACACCTTC.

This rearrangement joins TRBV6-2 or TRBV6-3 to TRBJ2-1; the match to TRBD2 covers 8 bases. V dropped 2 bases and J dropped 15; count of bases not matched to a gene: 12. The length of the CDR3 is 14 residues. The V gene's germline CDR1 is MNHEY and CDR2 SVGEGT. The CDR3 nucleotides are TGTGCCAGCAGTTACGGCCGACTAGCGCTGGACCTGTTCTTC. It is translated as CASSYGRLALDLFF.

The rearrangement uses TRBV6-1 and TRBJ2-2, with 11 bases identical to TRBD2. Germline V gene data show CDR1 as MNHNS and CDR2 as SASEGT. V trimming: 10 bases; J trimming: 0 bases; junction bases outside the gene matches: 4. CDR3 length: 15 amino acids. DNA for the CDR3: TGTGCCATTGGGACTAGCGGAACGAACACCGGGGAGCTGTTTTTT. Translated, it gives CAIGTSGTNTGELFF.

This chain links TRBV4-3 with TRBJ2-4, with D tentatively TRBD1 (5 bases). Trimming removed 4 bases at V and 0 bases at J, with 13 bases between. The CDR3 has 16 amino acids. CDR1 is LGHNA and CDR2 is YSLEER in the germline V gene. The CDR3 DNA sequence: TGCGCCAGCAGCCCTACGACAGTGACAGCCAAAAACATTCAGTACTTC. As protein: CASSPTTVTAKNIQYF.

This chain links TRBV7-8 with TRBJ1-5; D may be TRBD1 (6 bases). V dropped 0 bases and J dropped 2 bases, with 14 bases sitting between them. The germline gives CDR1 SGHVS, CDR2 FQNEAQ. There are 17 residues in the CDR3. This chain's CDR3 is CASSLARVAGGNQPQHF. CDR3 sequence (DNA): TGTGCCAGCAGCTTAGCGCGCGTGGCAGGGGGCAATCAGCCCCAGCATTTT. Complete variable domain (other parts from reference TRBV7-8 and TRBJ1-5): GAGVSQSPRYKVAKRGQDVALRCDPISGHVSLFWYQQALGQGPEFLTYFQNEAQLDKSGLPSDRFFAERPEGSVSTLKIQRTQQEDSAVYLCASSLARVAGGNQPQHFGDGTRLSIL.

Only a few counts were recorded for this clonotype. This rearrangement joins TRBV29-1 to TRBJ1-2; D unresolved. The CDR3 loop spans 10 amino acids. The V and J ends lost 6 bases and 8 bases respectively, with 10 bases between them. Germline CDR1 SQVTM, CDR2 ANQGSEA. This CDR3 reads CSVGAVGYTF. CDR3 nucleotide sequence: TGCAGCGTCGGAGCCGTAGGCTACACCTTC.

This chain links TRBV18 with TRBJ2-7; 9 positions match TRBD1. The CDR3 runs to 15 residues. Trimming took 5 bases from V and 5 from J; bases not matched to a gene: 10. Germline V gene lookup returns CDR1 KGHSH and CDR2 LQKENI. CDR3 protein: CASSGRQGVKNEQYF. Written as DNA, the CDR3 is TGTGCCAGCTCAGGACGACAGGGGGTGAAAAACGAGCAGTACTTC. The whole variable domain, remainder taken from reference TRBV18 and TRBJ2-7, is NAGVMQNPRHLVRRRGQEARLRCSPMKGHSHVYWYRQLPEEGLKFMVYLQKENIIDESGMPKERFSAEFPKEGPSILRIQQVVRGDSAAYFCASSGRQGVKNEQYFGPGTRLTVT.

In nucleotides, the CDR3 is TGTGCCAGCAGCCAAGAACGCGGTGCTGGGGCCAACGTCCTGACTTTC. Protein: CASSQERGAGANVLTF. This chain joins TRBV4-2 and TRBJ2-6; D unclear. The V gene's germline CDR1 is LGHNA and CDR2 YNFKEQ. The V end was cut by 0 bases, the J end by 2 bases, with 8 bases between. The CDR3 extends over 16 amino acids.

This chain links TRBV24-1 with TRBJ1-4, with unresolved D. Germline CDR1 reads KGHDR; CDR2 reads SFDVKD. CDR3 length equals 13 residues. V dropped 5 bases and J dropped 8 bases, with 11 bases sitting between them. The CDR3 DNA sequence: TGTGCCACCAGTGGCCCAGGAGGGGAAAAACTGTTTTTT. It codes for CATSGPGGEKLFF.

The chain links TRBV30 to TRBJ1-4, with 7 bases aligning to TRBD1. Unmatched junction bases numbered 5, after V lost 3 bases and J lost 4 bases. Germline-derived CDR1 and CDR2 are GTSNPN and SVGIG (reference sequence). The CDR3 spans 14 residues. The CDR3 nucleotides are TGTGCCTGGAGGCCGCCAGGGGGTAATGAAAAACTGTTTTTT. Translating gives CAWRPPGGNEKLFF.

This clonotype was counted a few times. The V and J genes are TRBV30 and TRBJ1-5; D gene uncertain. Germline V lookup: CDR1 GTSNPN, CDR2 SVGIG (reference sequence). The CDR3 consists of 14 residues. V was clipped by 0 bases and J by 5 bases, with 11 bases between them. The CDR3 here is CAWSVPIRDQPQHF. In DNA, the CDR3 is TGTGCCTGGAGTGTCCCTATACGGGATCAGCCCCAGCATTTT.